This is a list of T cell receptor beta chains from one sample in a study of cytotoxic CD8 clonotypes in ibrutinib-treated CLL. The protocol was immunoSEQ multiplex PCR, while the TCRdb copy is restricted to in-frame clones and leaves out a portion. This sample carries over 250,000 clones, 70% to 80% of them seen once, and the ten largest clones take about 6%. The sequencing used PBMCs, collected at disease progression, from a patient treated with ibrutinib. The receptor set was obtained from a human donor with chronic lymphocytic leukemia. The CDR3 runs from the conserved cysteine through the conserved F or W. The D gene is left open where the match is weak. Size is omitted from some rows. Given values are once, few, many or a class for expanded clones.

>-|TRBJ2-3|-|TRBV7-8
TGTGCCAGCAGCTTAGCTTTCGGGGAATACACAGATACGCAGTATTTT
CASSLAFGEYTDTQYF
>-|TRBJ2-1|-|TRBV25-1
TGTGCCACCGGCTCGGGGGCGGCGTTCTTC
CATGSGAAFF
>-|TRBJ1-5|-|TRBV7-9
TGTGCCAGCAGTTCTGGTGAGGGTCATCAGCCCCAGCATTTT
CASSSGEGHQPQHF
>-|TRBJ2-7|-|TRBV29-1
TGCAGCGTTGTCTCGGCCCTGGGAGGCTACGAGCAGTACTTC
CSVVSALGGYEQYF
>-|TRBJ2-2|few|TRBV29-1
TGCAGCGTTGTGGAGCAGGCAATCACCGGGGAGCTGTTTTTT
CSVVEQAITGELFF
>-|TRBJ2-7|-|TRBV6-5
TGTGCCAGCAGTGAGAGATACTTCGAGCAGTACTTC
CASSERYFEQYF
>-|TRBJ2-1|-|TRBV2
TGTGCCAGCACCAGAGTCAATGAGCAGTTCTTC
CASTRVNEQFF
>TRBD1|TRBJ2-5|-|TRBV7-8
TGTGCCAGCAGCCGTGACAGGGTCCAAGAGACCCAGTACTTC
CASSRDRVQETQYF
>-|TRBJ1-1|few|TRBV28
TGTGCCAGCAGTCCAGTAATACCAGAAGCTTTCTTT
CASSPVIPEAFF
>-|TRBJ1-1|few|TRBV10-2
TGCGCCAGCAGTGAGGGAGCCTATGAAGCTTTCTTT
CASSEGAYEAFF
>TRBD2|TRBJ2-5|-|TRBV28
TGTGCCAGCTTGAAACTAGCGGCTCGAGAGACCCAGTACTTC
CASLKLAARETQYF
>TRBD2|TRBJ2-1|-|TRBV2
TGTGCCAGCAGTGAAGGGCTAGCGGGAGGTTCATACAATGAGCAGTTCTTC
CASSEGLAGGSYNEQFF
>-|TRBJ1-2|-|TRBV7-3
TGTGCCAGCAGCTTTTCAGGGGCTGATGGCTACACCTTC
CASSFSGADGYTF
>-|TRBJ2-1|-|TRBV20-1
TGCAGTGCTATTGTCACAAATGAGCAGTTCTTC
CSAIVTNEQFF
>-|TRBJ1-1|-|TRBV7-8
TGTGCCAGCAGCTTTAAACGGGTAGACAGAAACCGAAAGAACACTGAAGCTTTCTTT
CASSFKRVDRNRKNTEAFF
>TRBD2|TRBJ2-1|few|TRBV10-1
TGCGCCAGCAGCCGTAGCGGGTTGGAAGGTGAGCAGTTCTTC
CASSRSGLEGEQFF
>TRBD1|TRBJ2-1|-|TRBV5-1
TGCGCCAGCAGCTTGGGCGGGACAGGGCCGGATGAGCAGTTCTTC
CASSLGGTGPDEQFF
>-|TRBJ1-6|-|TRBV7-8
TGTGCCAGCGGCCTAAACGGATCCCCCAGGGTCTATAATTCACCCCTCCACTTT
CASGLNGSPRVYNSPLHF
>-|TRBJ2-1|-|TRBV6-1
TGTGCCAGCAGTGAGTGGTACAATGAGCAGTTCTTC
CASSEWYNEQFF
>TRBD1|TRBJ1-2|-|TRBV7-2
TGTGCCAGCAGCCCCGGACAGGGAGACTATGGCTACACCTTC
CASSPGQGDYGYTF
>TRBD1|TRBJ2-3|-|TRBV15
TGTGCCACCAGCAGAGGACAGGGAGAAATTAGCACAGATACGCAGTATTTT
CATSRGQGEISTDTQYF
>-|TRBJ2-1|-|TRBV27
TGTGCCAGCAGCCTCGGTGGGGGGTTCTACAATGAGCAGTTCTTC
CASSLGGGFYNEQFF
>TRBD1|TRBJ2-7|-|TRBV6-5
TGTGCCAGCAGTTACAGCCACAGGGGGGCCGAGCAGTACTTC
CASSYSHRGAEQYF